This T cell receptor (beta chain) comes out of a study of T cell responses to AZD1222 COVID-19 vaccine. General observations from the study: It should be noted that donors were predominantly white British and more often female, and clonal diversity was possibly underestimated. The study identified only 6 or 7 AZD1222 recipients as seropositive at baseline. Among vaccine-associated CD4 TCRs, coverage spanned spike, with dominance at 160-218 and 743-854.

Comments on this clone: Its matching antigen is unknown. Other DNA sequences within the sample encode an identical CDR3.

The assay was immunoSEQ multiplex PCR, and TCRdb's table has in-frame clones only and misses some. The repertoire includes under 200,000 clones, about 90% of them detected once, and about 3% sits in the top ten. Germline CDR1 is MDHEN and CDR2 is SYDVKM. The CDR3 consists of 13 residues. Trimming left V 6 bases short and J 1 base short, with 9 bases between. The specimen was peripheral blood, collected on day 0 of MenACWY control vaccination. V is TRBV28 and J is TRBJ1-1; D unclear. This receptor was taken from an adult in good health. The CDR3 DNA follows: TGTGCCAGCAGGCTTACAGCGAACACTGAAGCTTTCTTT. This translates into CASRLTANTEAFF.